This paragraph covers one T cell receptor beta chain sequence. Its binding antigen is unknown. No quality values exist for individual bases; no much larger clone is one base distant. These data belong to a study of cytomegalovirus exposure and HLA in healthy donors (dated by TCRdb to between 2016 and 2019). With respect to the entire study: An earlier analysis of several hundred of the donors reported approximately 300 Gb of sequence data and 95 million to 120 million unique TCR beta sequences obtained from some 200 million T cells. An early release that covered about 640 HLA-typed donors contained approximately 300 gigabases of sequencing data and about 84 million unique TCR sequences. Of the roughly 400 genotyped donors, about 80% fell in the genetic ancestry cluster associated with self-reported Caucasian donors. The aim of the study was to test whether cataloging public T cell receptors could identify signatures of past pathogen exposure. The T cell repertoires of under 700 subjects were profiled by immunosequencing and related to cytomegalovirus serostatus. Along with the approximately 650-subject first cohort, a separate validation cohort of over a hundred different subjects was used. High-throughput TCR immunosequencing, statistical association of individual TCRs with disease status, and machine learning were combined to predict cytomegalovirus infection status. A later analysis re-examined previously published TCR beta repertoires from hundreds of donors and added high-resolution HLA genotyping to investigate patterns of TCR occurrence. The later analysis used no new phenotypic data to find candidate immune exposures, relying instead on TCR beta sequences and their occurrence across donors. An earlier analysis of several hundred of the donors applied high-throughput TCR beta sequencing to assess whether each TCR beta V gene segment acted as functional or pseudogenic. Donor age, sex, ethnicity and CMV serostatus were collected together with the repertoire data. In a later genetic analysis, genome-wide SNP genotypes for about three fifths of the roughly 670 donors were used, and that subset was treated as a discovery cohort. Every discovery cohort repertoire had been produced on one sequencing platform. HLA typing covered class I and class II loci at four-digit resolution. The number of donors typed differed by locus, with about 629-630 for A, B, C, DRB1 and DQB1, around 560 for DQA1, 600 to 610 for DPA1, and some 450 for DPB1. Four or five DR-DQ haplotypes were handled as single units for association and clustering, since linkage in the cohort was strong. Across approximately 400 genotyped donors of the cohort, an average of roughly 250,000 unique TCR beta nucleotide sequences per donor were sequenced, and 15% to 20% of those sequences were non-productive.

General study outcomes and caveats: Because counts were too low, seventeen rarely observed V segments, including chromosome 9 orphons, were excluded from the earlier analysis of under 650 of the donors. Some IMGT-functional V segments, including TRBV6-2 and TRBV6-3, could not be told apart with the 87-base-pair reads, so those segments were excluded. While some public TCRs were present in many individuals, most TCR sequences turned up only very rarely across donors. Linkage disequilibrium might explain the correlated functional status among segregating V segments, but an unknown experimental factor could not be ruled out. The sequencing pipeline was judged likely to have produced a cluster of highly shared sequence variants as a technical artifact. In a later analysis, HLA-associated TCR beta chains were found to be more clonally expanded and to have lower generation probabilities than equally common non-associated chains. Compared with the approximately 720-donor mean, donors in an Asian-associated ancestry cluster had fewer N-insertions in productive TCRs, according to a later genetic analysis. In a later analysis, some 17,000 TCR beta sequences were associated with specific HLA alleles at a false discovery rate of 0.05. A further reported finding was that TCR beta sequences accurately predicted the HLA-A and HLA-B alleles for most subjects in the first cohort. When HLA alleles, especially DR and DQ, strongly co-occurred, attributing TCR associations to individual alleles was difficult. The authors suggested that the approach could potentially be generalized to other disease states and immunological phenotypes. In a later analysis, TCR association rates were found to vary across HLA loci, with the most associated TCRs seen for DRB1 alleles and the fewest for HLA-C alleles. CMV serostatus was the only immune exposure information available for the cohort. This cohort had only TCR beta chains sequenced, and the lack of alpha or paired-chain data limited which features could be detected. Most CMV-associated TCR beta chains appeared to be HLA-restricted in a later analysis, and the HLA associations seemed to be driven largely by CMV exposure. In a later analysis, several top co-occurrence clusters were reported to appear linked to parvovirus B19, influenza, CMV and Epstein-Barr virus. Cytomegalovirus status was reported to be diagnosed by the classifier with high specificity and sensitivity in both the original and validation cohorts. Three of the identified cytomegalovirus-associated TCR beta chains were confirmed in vitro to be specific for cytomegalovirus antigens. Sequencing depth was assumed to be roughly uniform across donors in the presence/absence analyses, though that assumption may not hold. Broadly in line with IMGT annotations, most TCR beta V segments showed up in productive rearrangements about 87% or about 30% of the time in an earlier analysis of several hundred of the donors. A later genetic analysis associated a missense DCLRE1C variant with V-gene and J-gene trimming of TCR beta chains, and an independent cohort replicated the association. HLA typing was unavailable for some donors at each locus, so association tests used only the typed subset. The study listed 164 TCR beta chains as associated with cytomegalovirus.

Preparation of the library involved the immunoSEQ multiplex PCR assay. For the multiplex PCR, a mixture combining 60 forward primers for TCR Vbeta segments and 13 reverse primers for TCR Jbeta segments was used. The CDR3 region of rearranged TCR beta genes was amplified from genomic DNA by a multiplex PCR assay. On the Illumina HiSeq System, the amplified TCR beta libraries were sequenced as 87-base-pair reads. On the authors' methods: Across the 670 or so repertoires, a later analysis counted some 81 million unique TCR beta chains, some 11 million of which were shared by at least two donors. A nearest-neighbor algorithm error-corrected the raw reads and collapsed the reads into unique sequences, merging closely related sequences to remove PCR and sequencing errors. Alignment of CDR3 sequences to IMGT reference sequences was used to assign V, D and J gene segments. For a sequence to be retained, a match of at least six nucleotides to both a V gene segment and a J gene segment was required. Rearrangements were classified as productive when the CDR3 lacked stop codons and remained in frame with V and J, and all other rearrangements were classified as non-productive. CDR3 was defined according to IMGT convention as the region running from the second conserved V-encoded cysteine to the conserved J-encoded phenylalanine. In an earlier analysis of around 540 of the donors, sequences lacking an unambiguous match to a single V gene segment were excluded. An earlier analysis of around 600 of the donors classified V segments as functional when productive rearrangements were above 56.7% and as segregating when the standard deviation between donors was above 5%. A statistical classification framework was built to diagnose cytomegalovirus status from the catalog of TCR beta chain sequences. In a later analysis, V and J genes were assigned by comparing TCR nucleotide sequences against IMGT/GENE-DB human TR gene sequences. Using the TCRdist pipeline, a later analysis assigned CDR3 sequences along with most-parsimonious VDJ recombination scenarios. In a later analysis, each TCR beta chain was defined by its CDR3 amino acid sequence together with its V-gene family, and reads lacking a unique V-gene family were excluded. A later analysis removed 592 highly shared, low-generation-probability nucleotide sequences to deal with suspected cross-contamination and a sequencing artifact. A later analysis calculated a clonal expansion index for each public chain from normalized within-repertoire ranks of inferred template counts. A later analysis computed generation probabilities with a VDJ recombination model fitted to out-of-frame rearrangements, and checked the results against IGoR. Hypergeometric tests were used in a later analysis to score TCR-TCR, TCR-HLA and TCR-CMV co-occurrence, with a repertoire-size bias correction applied to the TCR pairs. In a later analysis, false discovery rates were estimated by permuting HLA or CMV assignments 20 times. In a later analysis, co-occurring TCRs were grouped using DBSCAN, with TCRdist sequence similarity added in when clustering inside HLA-allele-positive subsets. Repertoires with fewer than 30,000 or more than 120,000 public chains, plus five repertoires with anomalous nucleotide sharing, were excluded from co-occurrence clustering. The table was pulled from immuneACCESS by TCRdb, which kept in-frame rearrangements only. Such tables lose some clones; where checked, under half of the loss comes from unresolved V genes, and the rest has no known cause. Clone size and the V and J calls come from that table; the DNA yielded D and trimming. Here the sample has some 150,000 clones; approximately 80% occur a single time. Jointly, the top ten make up 3.5% to 5.5% of the sample.

The cohort comprised around 700 healthy bone marrow donors. Cohort members were all nominally healthy when sampled, although unrecorded immune exposures were likely present. The donor tested CMV seronegative, placing the donor among the 352 seronegative members of the cohort. A peripheral blood sample was provided by each donor, and peripheral blood mononuclear cells were used for TCR beta sequencing. The Qiagen DNeasy Blood Extraction Kit was used to extract genomic DNA from the blood cell samples. Germline trimming: 5 bases from V, 2 bases from J; junction bases outside gene matches: 4. CDR1 and CDR2, per the germline V gene, are SGHAT and FQNNGV. The CDR3, from cysteine to phenylalanine, totals 14 residues. Only the CDR3 DNA stays, 42 bases, in frame from base 1.

The sequenced sample was PBMCs. This sequence was found in a middle-aged man in good health and CMV-seronegative. In this chain, TRBV11-2 is recombined with TRBJ1-2, with TRBD1 identical over 8 junction bases. The CDR3 is CASSPRQGNYGYTF. The DNA sequence follows: TGTGCCAGCAGCCCCCGACAGGGGAACTATGGCTACACCTTC.